This T cell receptor (beta chain) was retrieved from a study of cytomegalovirus exposure and HLA in healthy donors. Study in general: Assignment to the Caucasian-associated ancestry cluster applied to 81% of the roughly 400 genotyped donors. The study's findings and limits: Per published reports, the classifier diagnosed cytomegalovirus status with high specificity and sensitivity. An analysis done earlier found most TCR beta V segments productive about 87% or about 30% of the time. The investigators catalogued 164 TCR beta chains as cytomegalovirus-associated.

PCR used 60 Vbeta primers and 13 Jbeta primers. Sequencing was performed with immunoSEQ multiplex PCR; in TCRdb, only in-frame clones are kept and a portion is missing. Here the sample spans under 150,000 clones, around 81% being singletons. Concerning this clone itself: As yet, its antigen is unknown.

Looked up from germline, CDR1 is MNHNS and CDR2 is SASEGT. The CDR3 contains 15 residues. With V trimmed by 4 bases and J by 8 bases, 4 bases remained unmatched. The J gene is TRBJ2-1, the V gene TRBV6-1, with 14 bases fitting TRBD2. Sequencing input: PBMCs. The TCR comes from a woman aged 50 to 60 in good health and CMV-seronegative. DNA of the CDR3: TGTGCCAGCAGTGCTCAGACTAGCGGGAGGGATGAGCAGTTCTTC. It codes for CASSAQTSGRDEQFF.